This TCR beta chain was recorded in a study of regulatory T cells in long-lasting Graves disease (dated by TCRdb to about 2021). Turning to the overall study: Persistent Graves' disease meant more than 5 years of antithyroid drug treatment with TSH receptor autoantibodies that stayed positive. A total of some 35 samples underwent TCR sequencing, from about 13 patients with persistent Graves' disease and approximately 20 patients with newly diagnosed Graves' disease. Peripheral blood TCR sequencing and RNA sequencing compared persistent Graves' disease patients with newly diagnosed Graves' disease patients. In the clinical cohort, patients with persistent Graves' disease had used antithyroid drugs for an average of about 9.4 years. The study took place in China and was registered as a clinical trial.

Here is what the overall study found, with its caveats: Because the primary lesion, thyroid tissue, could not be accessed, the study looked at peripheral blood alone. The authors acknowledged the small sample size as a limitation that may reduce accuracy. Compared with newly diagnosed patients, persistent Graves' disease patients had lower TCR Shannon entropy and fewer highly expanded clones, which suggests clonal expansion. A larger number of public clonotypes was shared among persistent patients (around 3,000) than among newly diagnosed patients (roughly 980). Sequencing and analysis were restricted to the TCR beta chain. Persistent disease showed preferential use of TRBV28, TRBJ1-2 and TRBJ2-5, whereas newly diagnosed disease favored TRBV20-1 and TRBJ2-1.

Of note for this clonotype: Its recognized antigen is unknown. A far bigger clonotype differs at one base, so this is likely a read error.

Explained via the paper, the time point label denotes: persistent/refractory GD, antithyroid drugs over 5 years with positive TRAb. For both TCR sequencing and RNA sequencing, RNA was extracted from PBMCs using TRIzol. The diagnosis of Graves' disease was made according to American Thyroid Association guidelines. Patients for the study were recruited at an endocrinology department in Xi'an, China. Each patient gave approximately 10 milliliters of peripheral blood, collected in an EDTA anticoagulant tube. Ficoll Paque Plus density gradient separation was used to isolate PBMCs, and no further T cell sorting was performed. An Agilent 2100 Bioanalyzer and agarose gel were used to check RNA quality, and a NanoDrop 2000 was used to measure RNA concentration. Libraries were made using multiplex PCR. For sequencing, an Illumina HiSeq 4000 was employed. To build TCR beta libraries, CDR3 regions were amplified by Arm-PCR using iRepertoire HTBI primers. PCR products were gel purified before sequencing. Per the source publication's procedure: Across samples, 60 to 70 TRBV and 13 to 15 TRBJ segments were identified and used for gene usage analysis of CDR3 amino acid clonotypes. Filtered high-quality paired reads were merged into contigs using COPE and FqMerger. BLAST was used to align contigs to IMGT TRBV, TRBD and TRBJ reference genes, and CDR3 was defined according to IMGT. Any clonotype with a frequency above 0.1% was counted as a highly expanded clone. Repertoire diversity was measured by Shannon entropy, and V-J evenness by the Gini coefficient. Public clonotypes were defined as clonotypes shared by more than one individual. TCRdb reprocessed the public reads (quality trimming at Q25 with fastp, clone calling with MiXCR) and kept in-frame beta chains. Under each unique CDR3 protein, matching rows form one entry showing the most common genes and DNA. In this record, the V and J calls reflect TCRdb's handling and not the investigators' own analysis. The table for this sample lists about 430,000 distinct CDR3 sequences; around 23% of them were counted only once. The top ten hold 13% to 15% of the sample.

Based on the germline V gene, the CDR1 and CDR2 sequences are ENHRY and SYGVKD. From its cysteine to its phenylalanine, the CDR3 spans 14 amino acids. Of all the DNA, just the CDR3 is kept, 42 bases in frame from base 1. Relative to germline, V is 5 bases shorter and J is 3 bases shorter, with 14 bases between their ends. Here the sequenced sample was peripheral blood mononuclear cells (PBMCs), taken when the disease was refractory, from a patient treated with antithyroid drugs. The rearranged chain carries TRBV10-3 and TRBJ2-7; a tentative D match to TRBD1 spans 5 bases. This clonotype originated in a female donor with Graves disease. DNA sequence: TGTGCCATCAGTTTGGCCGAGCAGGGCTACGAGCAGTACTTC. Translated, it gives CAISLAEQGYEQYF.